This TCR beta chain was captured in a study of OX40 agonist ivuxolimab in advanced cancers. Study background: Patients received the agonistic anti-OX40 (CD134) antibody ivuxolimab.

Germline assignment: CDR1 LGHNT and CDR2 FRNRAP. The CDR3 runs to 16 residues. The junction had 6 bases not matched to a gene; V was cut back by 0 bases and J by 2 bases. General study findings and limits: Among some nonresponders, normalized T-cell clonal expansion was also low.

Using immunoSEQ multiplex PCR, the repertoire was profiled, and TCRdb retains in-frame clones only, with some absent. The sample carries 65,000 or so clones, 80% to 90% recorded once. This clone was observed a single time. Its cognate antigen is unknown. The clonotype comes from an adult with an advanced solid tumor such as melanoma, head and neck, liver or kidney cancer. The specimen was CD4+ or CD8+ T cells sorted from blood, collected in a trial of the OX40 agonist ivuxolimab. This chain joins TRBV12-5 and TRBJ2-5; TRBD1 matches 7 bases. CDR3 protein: CASGLVQGPGQETQYF. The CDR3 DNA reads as TGTGCTAGTGGTTTGGTACAGGGGCCAGGGCAAGAGACCCAGTACTTC.